The source of this T cell receptor beta chain is a study of blood T cells in healthy people across ages. Study results and caveats: Naive CD4+ cell counts and diversity both ran higher in long-lived than in aged donors. Samples with more naive T cells showed higher observed beta diversity.

The donors, all healthy, were Caucasians living in Russia, aged about 6 to 95. The CDR3 is 14 amino acids. Between the trimmed V and J ends, which lost 4 bases and 2 bases, there was a span of 9 bases. Germline CDR1 SNHLY, CDR2 FYNNEI. Remarks on this clonotype: As yet, its antigen is unknown.

Combining a sample-barcoded 5' primer with a J-beta primer mix, a second PCR ran for roughly 7 to 12 cycles. Each cDNA molecule was tagged by a template-switch adaptor that had 12 random nucleotides. Via MiXCR, TCRdb re-called the 5' RACE reads, giving one row per CDR3 protein. The top ten clones hold over 2% of a sample with about 1.8 million distinct CDR3 sequences, 49% of them seen once. What was sequenced was blood. This chain connects TRBV2 to TRBJ1-5; D is ambiguous. This receptor was identified in a woman aged 40 to 50 in good health. DNA for the CDR3: TGTGCCAGCAGTGTAGGGTATGGCAATCAGCCCCAGCATTTT. Protein: CASSVGYGNQPQHF.